The 19 T cell receptor beta chains below were found in one sample sequenced in a study of blood T cells in healthy people across ages. Next came a second PCR, run for about 7 to 12 cycles, which used a sample-barcoded 5' primer along with a J-beta primer mix. TCRdb ran MiXCR on the 5' RACE reads and lists one entry per CDR3 protein. The sample yields about 290,000 distinct CDR3 sequences, roughly a quarter seen once. Sequencing was carried out using blood. The source of these receptors is a woman in her sixties or seventies in good health.

This sequence joins TRBV7-9 and TRBJ2-5; D gene ambiguous. The assigned J gene may be wrong: the sequence end matches TRBJ2-7 better. Germline values: CDR1 SEHNR, CDR2 FQNEAQ (reference sequence). This CDR3 has 13 amino acids. The CDR3 protein is CASVGIGWDEQYF. CDR3 bases: TGTGCCAGCGTTGGGATAGGTTGGGACGAGCAGTACTTC.

Sample share makes this clonotype medium-sized. This sequence joins TRBV12-3 or TRBV12-4 and TRBJ1-2, with a tentative D call TRBD1 (5 bases). The CDR3 runs to 14 residues. V lost 6 bases, J lost 6 bases, and 17 bases lay in between. Here the CDR3 reads CASSLKQASHGYTF. CDR3 DNA: TGTGCCAGCAGCCTTAAACAGGCATCCCATGGCTACACCTTC.

This clonotype was counted only a few times. The chain couples TRBV18 to TRBJ2-3, with no clear D. Germline V gene sequence: CDR1 KGHSH, CDR2 LQKENI. This CDR3 has 12 amino acids. V gave up 5 bases and J gave up 5 bases, with 8 bases separating them. The CDR3 is CASSSKGDTQYF. In nucleotides, the CDR3 is TGTGCCAGCTCATCGAAGGGAGATACGCAGTATTTT.

At least ten counts were recorded for this clonotype. The chain employs TRBV7-3 and TRBJ2-1; perhaps TRBD2 as D (6 bases). V gave up 0 bases and J gave up 4 bases, with 13 bases separating them. This CDR3 contains 16 residues. Germline CDR1 is SGHTA and CDR2 is FQGTGA. DNA of the CDR3: TGTGCCAGCAGCTTAACGGGGTCTAGCGTTTACAATGAGCAGTTCTTC. Translating gives CASSLTGSSVYNEQFF.

There are a few counts of this clonotype. The chain has TRBV7-9 and TRBJ2-3, with TRBD2 matching 11 bases. Germline CDR1 SEHNR, CDR2 FQNEAQ (reference sequence). This CDR3 comprises 16 residues. V lost 5 bases and J lost 0; bases outside the gene matches: 4. The DNA of the CDR3 is TGTGCCAGCAGCAGGGGACTAGCGGTTAGCACAGATACGCAGTATTTT. Translating gives CASSRGLAVSTDTQYF.

The rearrangement joins TRBV7-9 to TRBJ2-1, with D perhaps matching TRBD2 (6 bases). Germline assignment: CDR1 SEHNR and CDR2 FQNEAQ (reference sequence). The CDR3 totals 13 residues. The V end was cut by 1 base, the J end by 15 bases, with 16 bases between. CDR3 sequence: CASSLGPLRETFF. The CDR3 DNA follows: TGTGCCAGCAGCTTAGGCCCCCTCCGGGAGACGTTCTTC. Full variable domain (outside the CDR3, taken from reference TRBV7-9 and TRBJ2-1): DTGVSQNPRHKITKRGQNVTFRCDPISEHNRLYWYRQTLGQGPEFLTYFQNEAQLEKSRLLSDRFSAERPKGSFSTLEIQRTEQGDSAMYLCASSLGPLRETFFGPGTRLTVL.

This clonotype is a singleton in its sample. The V gene is TRBV7-9, the J gene TRBJ2-7, with D perhaps given as TRBD1 or TRBD2 (5 bases each). The V gene lost 1 base and the J gene lost 7 bases, with 8 bases spanning the gap. CDR1 and CDR2 (germline): SEHNR, FQNEAQ (reference sequence). The CDR3 loop spans 12 amino acids. The CDR3 reads CASSLGGEEQYF. The CDR3 coding sequence is TGTGCCAGCAGCTTAGGAGGGGAAGAGCAGTACTTC.

This clonotype was observed once. This is likely a read error, given that the CDR3 carries no conserved phenylalanine or tryptophan at its end. The rearrangement joins TRBV5-4 to TRBJ2-5; TRBD2 might be the D (6 bases). Between the trimmed V and J ends, which lost 1 base and 5 bases, there was a span of 12 bases. Per germline, CDR1 SGHNT and CDR2 YYREEE (reference sequence). The CDR3 length is 14 residues. The CDR3 protein is CASSLFTSRETQYL. The CDR3 DNA is TGTGCCAGCAGCTTGTTCACTAGCCGGGAGACCCAGTACCTC.

Only a few counts were recorded for this clonotype. V usage is TRBV7-3 and J usage is TRBJ2-2, with D tentatively TRBD2 (5 bases). In germline, CDR1 is SGHTA, CDR2 FQGTGA. There are 14 residues in the CDR3. V lost 5 bases and J lost 7, with 14 bases in between. CDR3 bases: TGTGCCAGCAGCCGTCTAGCCACTAGCGGGGAGCTGTTTTTT. Translated, it gives CASSRLATSGELFF.

The J gene is TRBJ2-5, the V gene TRBV21-1; TRBD1, as called in the table, went unchecked against the DNA. TRBV21-1 is an annotated pseudogene. The CDR3 is 18 residues long. CDR3 nucleotide sequence: TGTGCCAGCAGCCCTTCACTCTCCGGGACAGGGGGCGAAGAGACCCAGTACTTC. The encoded protein is CASSPSLSGTGGEETQYF.

In DNA, the CDR3 is TGCAGTGCTAGAGGTATTGGGGGCGGAGCGGGAGGGCCCAAAAACATTCAGTACTTC. This translates into CSARGIGGGAGGPKNIQYF. V usage is TRBV20-1 and J usage is TRBJ2-4; 10 bases are a match to TRBD2. V lost 1 base and J lost 2; bases outside the gene matches: 14. Germline values: CDR1 DFQATT, CDR2 SNEGSKA (reference sequence). The CDR3 sequence is 19 residues long.

This clonotype showed up just a few times. This chain joins TRBV7-3 and TRBJ2-4; tentatively, D is TRBD1 (5 bases). The CDR3 covers 15 residues. V lost 3 bases and J lost 4, with 13 bases in between. Germline V gene data show CDR1 as SGHTA and CDR2 as FQGTGA. Here the CDR3 reads CASSFQSGSKNIQYF. The CDR3 DNA reads as TGTGCCAGCAGCTTCCAGTCAGGGTCGAAAAACATTCAGTACTTC. The full variable domain, rest sourced from reference TRBV7-3 and TRBJ2-4, is GAGVSQTPSNKVTEKGKYVELRCDPISGHTALYWYRQSLGQGPEFLIYFQGTGAADDSGLPNDRFFAVRPEGSVSTLKIQRTERGDSAVYLCASSFQSGSKNIQYFGAGTRLSVL.

This clonotype was seen a handful of times. The rearrangement joins TRBV24-1 to TRBJ1-5, with a weak D call TRBD1 (5 bases). Germline V gene sequence: CDR1 KGHDR, CDR2 SFDVKD. The CDR3 has 15 amino acids. Trimming left V 4 bases short and J 3 bases short, with 12 bases between. The CDR3 coding sequence is TGTGCCACCAGTGACCCCCGGGACTACAATCAGCCCCAGCATTTT. Its translation is CATSDPRDYNQPQHF.

This clonotype was counted only a few times. The V gene is TRBV29-1, the J gene TRBJ1-4, with D uncertain. The CDR3 totals 10 residues. The germline V gene encodes CDR1 SQVTM and CDR2 ANQGSEA. The CDR3 here is CSAWGGKLFF. The CDR3 DNA reads TGCAGTGCATGGGGAGGGAAACTGTTTTTT.

This clonotype was recorded many times. The chain carries TRBV18 and TRBJ2-1; D is unresolved. The germline V gene has CDR1 KGHSH and CDR2 LQKENI. This CDR3 is 12 amino acids long. Trimming left V 3 bases short and J 3 bases short, with 3 bases between. CDR3 protein: CASSPGYNEQFF. The DNA for the CDR3 is TGTGCCAGCTCACCGGGCTACAATGAGCAGTTCTTC.

This clonotype has more than one count but fewer than ten. A much bigger clone sits one base away, suggesting this may be a read error. The CDR3 is CANSQGTGGSAAKNIQYF. CDR3 nucleotide sequence: TGTGCCAACAGCCAAGGGACAGGGGGCAGCGCGGCCAAAAACATTCAGTACTTC. The V gene is TRBV28, the J gene TRBJ2-4, with 12 bases fitting TRBD1. The germline V gene encodes CDR1 MDHEN and CDR2 SYDVKM. CDR3 length: 18 residues. After removal of 10 bases from V and 1 base from J, the junction contained 14 bases not matched to a gene.

The rearrangement links TRBV20-1 to TRBJ2-2; a possible D gene is TRBD2 (6 bases). The CDR3 length is 12 residues. V lost 5 bases and J lost 7, with 11 bases in between. From germline, CDR1 is DFQATT and CDR2 SNEGSKA (reference sequence). For the CDR3, the DNA is TGCAGTGCTCCCGGGGGTGTCGGGGAGCTGTTTTTT. It yields the protein CSAPGGVGELFF.

There are a few counts of this clonotype. V usage is TRBV4-1 and J usage is TRBJ2-5; 9 nucleotides match TRBD1. Germline CDR1 MGHRA, CDR2 YSYEKL. This CDR3 is built from 14 residues. V dropped 3 bases and J dropped 4; count of bases not matched to a gene: 3. Here the CDR3 DNA reads TGCGCCAGCAGCCAGAGGGGACAGGGAGAGACCCAGTACTTC. The encoded protein is CASSQRGQGETQYF.

There are many counts of this clonotype. V and J are TRBV27 and TRBJ2-3; no reliable D call. Trimming took 6 bases from V and 0 from J, leaving 7 bases between them. The germline V gene has CDR1 MNHEY and CDR2 SMNVEV (reference sequence). The CDR3 contains 13 residues. This CDR3 reads CASSGHSTDTQYF. The CDR3, as DNA: TGTGCCAGCAGCGGGCATAGCACAGATACGCAGTATTTT.